This T cell receptor (beta chain) was identified in a study of early T cells in non-severe SARS-CoV-2 infection. The wider study: Chains from this unsorted whole-blood bulk RNA could not be paired. Overall study findings and caveats: Reliance on VDJdb matching favored anti-spike CD8 responses; private and CD4 specificities were missed.

The table lists this clonotype with a few counts. Its antigen is not known. Unique molecular identifiers tagged individual cDNA molecules. From the 5' RACE reads, TCRdb called clonotypes with MiXCR, one entry per CDR3 protein. There are 65,000 to 95,000 distinct CDR3 sequences in the sample; roughly 4.7% occur only once, and under 8% lies in the top ten. The specimen comprised whole blood, sampled at baseline. The sequence came from an adult who was a healthcare worker with PCR-confirmed SARS-CoV-2 infection or an uninfected control (not recorded which).

CDR3 nucleotide sequence: TGCGCCAGCAGGGACAGGGCCCTATACAATGAGCAGTTCTTC. Its translation is CASRDRALYNEQFF. The J gene is TRBJ2-1, the V gene TRBV10-2, with TRBD1 matching over 8 bases. Trimming removed 6 bases from V and 4 bases from J; junction bases left unmatched: 5. Looked up from germline, CDR1 is WSHSY and CDR2 is SAAADI. CDR3 length equals 14 residues.